This T cell receptor (beta chain) was documented in a study of CD8 T cells in ankylosing spondylitis. Study-level points and caveats: Made up of 7 to 9 highly homologous variants, a TCR beta motif appeared characteristic of ankylosing spondylitis blood.

CDR3 length: 13 residues. The germline V and J ends were trimmed by 5 bases and 3 bases, with 8 bases remaining between them. From germline, CDR1 is SGDLS and CDR2 YYNGEE. This clonotype was counted only a few times. What it binds is unknown. TCRdb fed the 5' RACE reads into MiXCR, producing one record per CDR3 protein. The sample records fewer than 450,000 distinct CDR3 sequences, about a sixth being singletons. This TCR derives from a male donor with ankylosing spondylitis. Sequencing input: blood, either unsorted or a sorted T cell fraction (not recorded which). The V call is TRBV9, the J call TRBJ2-2; TRBD1 might be the D (5 bases). CDR3 sequence: CASRGLYTGELFF. DNA for the CDR3: TGTGCCAGCAGGGGGCTCTACACCGGGGAGCTGTTTTTT.